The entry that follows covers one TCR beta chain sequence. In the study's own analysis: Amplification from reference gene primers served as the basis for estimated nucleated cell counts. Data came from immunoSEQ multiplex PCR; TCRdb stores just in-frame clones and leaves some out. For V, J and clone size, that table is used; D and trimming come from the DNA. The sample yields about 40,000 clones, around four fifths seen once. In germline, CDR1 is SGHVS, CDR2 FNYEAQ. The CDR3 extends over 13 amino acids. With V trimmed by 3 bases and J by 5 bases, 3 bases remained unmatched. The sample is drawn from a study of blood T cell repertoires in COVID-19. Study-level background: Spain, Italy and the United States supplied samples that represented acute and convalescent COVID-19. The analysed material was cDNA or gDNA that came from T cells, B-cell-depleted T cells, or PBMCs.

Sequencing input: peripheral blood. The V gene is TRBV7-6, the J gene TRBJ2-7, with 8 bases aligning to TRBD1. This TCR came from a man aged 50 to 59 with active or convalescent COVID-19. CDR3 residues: CASSLTGDNEQYF. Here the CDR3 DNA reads TGTGCCAGCAGCTTGACAGGGGACAACGAGCAGTACTTC.